This T cell receptor beta chain was identified during a study of cytomegalovirus exposure and HLA in healthy donors. At the level of the study: Sequencing of about 179 million T cells in an earlier analysis found some 100 million unique TCR beta sequences. Findings and caveats of the study: Owing to their indistinguishability, certain V segments, notably TRBV6-2 and TRBV6-3, were excluded.

The ends were cut back, 5 bases at V and 0 bases at J, with 11 bases in the middle. This CDR3 spans 15 amino acids. Germline loops: CDR1 SGHVS, CDR2 FQNEAQ. The PCR contained 60 Vbeta and 13 Jbeta primers. Method: immunoSEQ multiplex PCR; TCRdb's copy keeps in-frame clones and lacks some. This table holds some 99,000 clones, 69% found once. A remark on this clone: The antigen remains undetermined.

The chain links TRBV7-8 to TRBJ1-5, with D perhaps matching TRBD1 (6 bases). This receptor was obtained from a woman in her seventies in good health and CMV-seropositive. The sequencing input was PBMCs. The CDR3 region has the DNA TGTGCCAGCAGCCGTCAGGGGAATAGCAATCAGCCCCAGCATTTT. The encoded protein is CASSRQGNSNQPQHF. The variable domain in full, with the rest retrieved from reference TRBV7-8 and TRBJ1-5, is GAGVSQSPRYKVAKRGQDVALRCDPISGHVSLFWYQQALGQGPEFLTYFQNEAQLDKSGLPSDRFFAERPEGSVSTLKIQRTQQEDSAVYLCASSRQGNSNQPQHFGDGTRLSIL.